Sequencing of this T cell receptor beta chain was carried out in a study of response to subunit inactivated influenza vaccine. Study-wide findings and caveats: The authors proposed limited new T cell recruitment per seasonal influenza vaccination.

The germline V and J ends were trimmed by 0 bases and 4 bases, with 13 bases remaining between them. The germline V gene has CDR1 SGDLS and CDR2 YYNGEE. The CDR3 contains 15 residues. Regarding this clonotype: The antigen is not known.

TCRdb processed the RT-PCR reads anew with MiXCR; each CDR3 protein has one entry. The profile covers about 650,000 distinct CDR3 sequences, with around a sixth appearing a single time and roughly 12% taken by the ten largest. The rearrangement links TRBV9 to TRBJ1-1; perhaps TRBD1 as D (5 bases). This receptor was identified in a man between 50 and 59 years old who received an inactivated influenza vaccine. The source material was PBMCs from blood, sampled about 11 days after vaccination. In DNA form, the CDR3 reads TGTGCCAGCAGCGTAGACCTCGGGGGGGGCACTGAAGCTTTCTTT. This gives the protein CASSVDLGGGTEAFF.